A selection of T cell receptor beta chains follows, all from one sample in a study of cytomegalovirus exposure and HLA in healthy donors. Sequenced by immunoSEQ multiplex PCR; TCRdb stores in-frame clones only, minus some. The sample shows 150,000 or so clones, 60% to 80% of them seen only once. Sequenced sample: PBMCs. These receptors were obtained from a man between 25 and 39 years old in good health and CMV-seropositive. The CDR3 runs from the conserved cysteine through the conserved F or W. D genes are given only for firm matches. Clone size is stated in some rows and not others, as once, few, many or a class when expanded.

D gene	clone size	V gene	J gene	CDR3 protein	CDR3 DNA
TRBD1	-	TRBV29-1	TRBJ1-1	CSAQGDGTEAFF	TGCAGCGCCCAGGGGGATGGAACTGAAGCTTTCTTT
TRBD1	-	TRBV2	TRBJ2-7	CASSDQGAGPGEQYF	TGTGCCAGCAGCGACCAGGGGGCAGGCCCCGGTGAGCAGTACTTC
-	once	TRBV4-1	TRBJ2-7	CASSQDWPNYEQYF	TGCGCCAGCAGCCAAGATTGGCCGAACTACGAGCAGTACTTC
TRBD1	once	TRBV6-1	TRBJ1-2	CASNRDRVQGGYTF	TGTGCCAGCAACAGGGACAGGGTACAAGGTGGCTACACCTTC
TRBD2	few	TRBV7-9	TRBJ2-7	CASSTGPFEREAYEQYF	TGTGCCAGCAGCACCGGACCTTTTGAGCGGGAGGCGTACGAGCAGTACTTC
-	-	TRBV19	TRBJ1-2	CASSIDVTANYGYTF	TGTGCCAGTAGTATAGATGTGACAGCAAACTATGGCTACACCTTC
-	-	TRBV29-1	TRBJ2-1	CSVDTGVSRFF	TGCAGCGTTGATACGGGGGTTTCGCGGTTCTTC
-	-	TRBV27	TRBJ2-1	CASSPIQTDTFTSYNEQFF	TGTGCCAGCAGCCCTATCCAAACAGATACGTTTACCTCCTACAATGAGCAGTTCTTC
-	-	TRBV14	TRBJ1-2	CASSLKTGPFNYGYTF	TGTGCCAGCAGCCTTAAGACAGGCCCGTTTAACTATGGCTACACCTTC
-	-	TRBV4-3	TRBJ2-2	CASSPWSQGRSGELFF	TGCGCCAGCAGCCCCTGGTCACAGGGGAGGTCCGGGGAGCTGTTTTTT
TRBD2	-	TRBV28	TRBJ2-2	CASTNSGTTGELFF	TGTGCCAGCACAAATAGCGGGACAACCGGGGAGCTGTTTTTT
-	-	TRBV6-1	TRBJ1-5	CASSGRHNSNQPQHF	TGTGCCAGCAGTGGGCGGCACAATAGCAATCAGCCCCAGCATTTT
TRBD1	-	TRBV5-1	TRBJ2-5	CASSRTTGEQETQYF	TGCGCCAGCAGCCGCACGACAGGGGAACAAGAGACCCAGTACTTC
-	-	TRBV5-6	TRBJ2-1	CASSLMGTSYNEQFF	TGTGCCAGCAGCTTGATGGGGACATCCTACAATGAGCAGTTCTTC
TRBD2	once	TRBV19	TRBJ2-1	CASSARLAGVGNEQFF	TGTGCCAGTAGTGCCCGGTTAGCGGGAGTTGGGAATGAGCAGTTCTTC
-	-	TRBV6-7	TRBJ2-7	CASRSHSGQTYEQYF	TGTGCCAGCAGGTCGCACTCCGGACAGACCTACGAGCAGTACTTC
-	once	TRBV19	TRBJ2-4	CASSKGETKNIQYF	TGTGCCAGTAGTAAAGGGGAAACCAAAAACATTCAGTACTTC
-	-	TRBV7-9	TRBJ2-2	CASTGLSNTGELFF	TGTGCCAGCACCGGACTATCTAACACCGGGGAGCTGTTTTTT
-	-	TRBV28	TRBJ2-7	CASSLVTQGYEQYF	TGTGCCAGCAGTTTAGTAACACAGGGCTACGAGCAGTACTTC
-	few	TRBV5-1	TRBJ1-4	CASSLLGGAEKLFF	TGCGCCAGCAGCTTGCTTGGGGGGGCTGAAAAACTGTTTTTT
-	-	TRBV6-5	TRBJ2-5	CASSYGGTGFETQYF	TGTGCCAGCAGTTACGGGGGGACTGGGTTCGAGACCCAGTACTTC
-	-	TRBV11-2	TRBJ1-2	CASSLDLTGTNYGYTF	TGTGCCAGCAGCTTAGATCTCACAGGGACTAACTATGGCTACACCTTC
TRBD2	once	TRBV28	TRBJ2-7	CASSGPGGGTYEQYF	TGTGCCAGCAGTGGGCCGGGGGGAGGCACCTACGAGCAGTACTTC
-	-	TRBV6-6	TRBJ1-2	CASSYSTGNYGYTF	TGTGCCAGCAGTTACTCGACAGGTAACTATGGCTACACCTTC
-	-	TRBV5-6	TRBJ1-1	CASSLAGTGASRTEAFF	TGTGCCAGCAGCCTAGCGGGAACGGGGGCGAGTAGGACTGAAGCTTTCTTT
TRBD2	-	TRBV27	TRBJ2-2	CASSLFFGGIGTGELFF	TGTGCCAGCAGTTTATTTTTCGGGGGGATCGGCACCGGGGAGCTGTTTTTT
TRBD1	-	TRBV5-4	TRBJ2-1	CASRTDRGHLDEQFF	TGTGCCAGCAGAACAGACAGGGGGCATTTGGATGAGCAGTTCTTC
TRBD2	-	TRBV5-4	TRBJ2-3	CASSGWTSGSTDTQYF	TGTGCCAGCAGCGGATGGACTAGCGGGAGCACAGATACGCAGTATTTT
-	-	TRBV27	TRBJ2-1	CASTPPFAGEQFF	TGTGCCAGCACCCCCCCTTTCGCGGGTGAGCAGTTCTTC
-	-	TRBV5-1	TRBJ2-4	CASSLGEAKNIQYF	TGCGCCAGCAGCTTGGGGGAGGCCAAAAACATTCAGTACTTC
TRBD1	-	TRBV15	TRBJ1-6	CATVRFAGTVNSPLHF	TGTGCCACCGTACGCTTCGCGGGGACAGTGAATTCACCCCTCCACTTT